A single TCR beta chain is shown here with its context. Its binding antigen is unknown. The donors for the TCR repertoire analysis were roughly eleven juvenile idiopathic arthritis patients with active disease who had not reached inactive disease, of whom 3 were polyarticular and 8 were oligoarticular. The median age of the TCR-sequenced patients was roughly 12 years (range 2.4-22.9), and their median disease duration was roughly 7 years (range 0.2-19.1). Samples for TCR repertoire analysis came from two centres in Italy. Peripheral blood mononuclear cells were isolated using a Histopaque-1077 density gradient and were cryopreserved in about 90% FCS with roughly 10% DMSO. The CDR3 starts with the cysteine, ends with the phenylalanine, and has 15 residues. No DNA is recorded. According to the germline V gene (reference sequence), CDR1 reads SGHNT and CDR2 reads YYREEE. This specimen belongs to a study of synovial regulatory T cells in juvenile arthritis (dated by TCRdb to 2013 to 2016). With respect to the entire study: Of the sequenced patients, about six received methotrexate, one received methotrexate plus infliximab, three were therapy-naive, and one had no treatment information. Effector T cell subsets from the study cohort were also sequenced for comparisons, but the Treg dataset by itself includes only blood Treg cells and synovial fluid Treg cells. The study compared TCRbeta CDR3 repertoires of blood iaTreg cells, other blood Treg cells and synovial fluid Treg cells from matched patient samples. The TCR repertoire comparisons covered Treg and Teff subsets from about 10 JIA patients with active disease.

Libraries were made using the immunoSEQ multiplex PCR assay. TCRbeta CDR3 sequencing was carried out by Adaptive Biotechnologies. In the original analysis: To assess repertoire similarity, the researchers used the Chao-modified Jaccard index along with median clonotype overlap taken from 200 random subsamples at equal sample size. The similarity analyses were based on either productive nucleotide sequences or amino acid sequences translated in silico. Hierarchical clustering with single linkage and t-SNE based on Chao-modified Jaccard distances were applied for the comparison of repertoires. Repertoire diversity was assessed with the Renyi index over a range of alpha values after the sample sizes were normalised. TCRdb limited this immuneACCESS table to in-frame rearrangements with V and J called. A share of clones is missing; checked studies link under half to unresolved V genes, and the rest is unexplained. V and J calls plus clone size are reproduced from that table; the DNA served to infer D and trimming. This sample's table contains around 10,000 clones. The ten largest clonotypes hold more than 0.95% of the sample.

What the work shows at the level of the full study, not this receptor alone: Across patients, iaTreg TCR repertoires were largely private, and these iaTreg repertoires partially overlapped with synovial Teff and blood CPL repertoires. Synovial Treg cells shared more CDR3 sequences with iaTreg cells than with other blood Treg cells, and Chao-Jaccard similarity confirmed that synovial Treg cells were more closely related to iaTreg cells. TCR diversity was lower in blood iaTreg cells than in other blood Treg cells, which is consistent with antigen-driven expansion.

The specimen was Treg cells from blood. Read against the paper, the sample's cell subset or site label means: remaining (HLA-DR-negative) circulating blood Treg cells. The receptor comes from a donor aged 2-30 years with juvenile idiopathic arthritis. The sequence joins TRBV5-4 to TRBJ1-1; the TRBD1 assignment by TCRdb is unverifiable without DNA. This receptor has the CDR3 CASSHQRQGAQASFF.